This TCR beta chain was retrieved from a study of beta chain features in type 1 diabetes. The study's findings and limits: VDJ junctions from patients with type 1 diabetes contained fewer insertions and more deletions. Amplification by PCR could prefer shorter templates, with the same effect in patients and controls. Within each of all four CD4+ subsets, Type 1 diabetes patients had TCRB CDR3s that were moderately but significantly shorter.

V was clipped by 4 bases and J by 6 bases; unmatched bases: 7. Germline V gene sequence: CDR1 SGHRS, CDR2 YFSETQ. This CDR3 is 14 amino acids long. The investigators reverse transcribed all of the isolated RNA, so they sequenced expressed TCRB transcripts. Using immunoSEQ multiplex PCR, the repertoire was profiled, and TCRdb retains in-frame clones only, with some absent. The table records about 150,000 clones, roughly 9% of them present only once. This clone has a handful of counts. The antigen is undetermined. V usage is TRBV5-1 and J usage is TRBJ1-2; 9 positions match TRBD1. The receptor's source is a woman aged 25 to 39 with type 1 diabetes. Sequenced: central memory CD4+ T cells from blood. CDR3 DNA: TGCGCCAGCAGCAGGGGACAGGGCGAAGATGGCTACACCTTC. Encoded protein: CASSRGQGEDGYTF.